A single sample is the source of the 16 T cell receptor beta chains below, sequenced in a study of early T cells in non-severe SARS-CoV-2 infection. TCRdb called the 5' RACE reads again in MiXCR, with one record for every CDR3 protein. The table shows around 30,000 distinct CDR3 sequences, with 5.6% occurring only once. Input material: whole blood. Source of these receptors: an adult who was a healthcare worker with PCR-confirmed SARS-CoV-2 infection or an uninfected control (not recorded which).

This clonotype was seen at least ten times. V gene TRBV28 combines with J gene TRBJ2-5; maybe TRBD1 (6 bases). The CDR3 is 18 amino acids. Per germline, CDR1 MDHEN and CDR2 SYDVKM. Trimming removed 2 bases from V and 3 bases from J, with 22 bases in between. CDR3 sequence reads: CASSLRVPRGPGKETQYF. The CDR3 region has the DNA TGTGCCAGCAGTTTACGGGTCCCCAGGGGTCCCGGGAAAGAGACCCAGTACTTC.

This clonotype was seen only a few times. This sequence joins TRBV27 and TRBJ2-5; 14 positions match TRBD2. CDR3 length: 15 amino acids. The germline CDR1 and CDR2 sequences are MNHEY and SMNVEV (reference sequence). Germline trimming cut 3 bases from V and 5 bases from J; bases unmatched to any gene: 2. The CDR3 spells CASSLGLAGVETQYF. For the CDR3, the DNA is TGTGCCAGCAGTTTGGGACTAGCGGGAGTTGAGACCCAGTACTTC.

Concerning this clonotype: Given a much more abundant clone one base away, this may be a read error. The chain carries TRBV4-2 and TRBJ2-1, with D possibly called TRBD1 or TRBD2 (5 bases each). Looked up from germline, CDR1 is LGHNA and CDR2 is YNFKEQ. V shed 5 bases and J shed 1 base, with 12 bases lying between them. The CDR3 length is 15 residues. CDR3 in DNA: TGTGCCAGCAGCGAGGGACGGGGTTCCTACAATGAGCAGTTCTTC. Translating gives CASSEGRGSYNEQFF.

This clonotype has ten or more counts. CDR3 in amino acids: CASSLFLAANTDTQYF. In DNA form, the CDR3 reads TGTGCCAGCAGCTTATTTCTAGCGGCAAACACAGATACGCAGTATTTT. This rearrangement joins TRBV7-2 to TRBJ2-3, with 7 bases fitting TRBD2. After removal of 2 bases from V and 2 bases from J, the junction contained 7 bases not matched to a gene. This CDR3 is built from 16 residues. Germline-derived CDR1 and CDR2 are SGHTA and FQGNSA.

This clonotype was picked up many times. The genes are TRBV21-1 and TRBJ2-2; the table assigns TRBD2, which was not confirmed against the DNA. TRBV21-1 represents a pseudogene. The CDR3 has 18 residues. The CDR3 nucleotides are TGTGCCAGCAGCAAAAGCCTAGCGGGGGGGCATTACGCCGGGGAGCTGTTTTTT. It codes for CASSKSLAGGHYAGELFF.

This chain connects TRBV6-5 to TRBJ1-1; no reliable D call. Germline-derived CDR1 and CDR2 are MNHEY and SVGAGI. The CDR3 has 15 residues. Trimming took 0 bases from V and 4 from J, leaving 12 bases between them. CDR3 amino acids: CASSYSGQWATEAFF. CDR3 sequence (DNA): TGTGCCAGCAGTTACTCGGGTCAATGGGCCACTGAAGCTTTCTTT.

CDR3 bases: TGCGCCAGCAGTTCCTCCGGGACAGGGAATGAGCAGTTCTTC. It specifies CASSSSGTGNEQFF. The V call is TRBV5-1, the J call TRBJ2-1; TRBD1 agrees at 9 bases. CDR1 SGHRS and CDR2 YFSETQ come from the germline V gene. This CDR3 comprises 14 residues. The trim removed 5 bases at V and 7 bases at J, leaving 7 bases unmatched.

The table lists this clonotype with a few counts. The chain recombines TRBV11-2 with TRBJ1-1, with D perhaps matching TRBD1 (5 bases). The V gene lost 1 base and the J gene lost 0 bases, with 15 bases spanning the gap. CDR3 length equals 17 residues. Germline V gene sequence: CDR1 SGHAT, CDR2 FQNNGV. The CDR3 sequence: CASSLGTTGGMNTEAFF. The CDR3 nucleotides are TGTGCCAGCAGCTTAGGCACGACGGGGGGTATGAACACTGAAGCTTTCTTT.

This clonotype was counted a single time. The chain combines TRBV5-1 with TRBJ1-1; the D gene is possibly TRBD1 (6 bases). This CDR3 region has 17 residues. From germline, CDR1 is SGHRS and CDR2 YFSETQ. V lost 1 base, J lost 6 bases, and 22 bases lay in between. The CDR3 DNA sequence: TGCGCCAGCAGCTTGCGAGATTCGGACAGTAAAAAGTCTGAAGCTTTCTTT. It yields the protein CASSLRDSDSKKSEAFF.

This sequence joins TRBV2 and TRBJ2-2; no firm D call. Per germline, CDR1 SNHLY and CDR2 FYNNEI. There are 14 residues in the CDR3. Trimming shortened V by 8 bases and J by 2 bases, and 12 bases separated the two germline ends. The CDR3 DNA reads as TGTGCCAGCGTCCGTCAGCTAAACACCGGGGAGCTGTTTTTT. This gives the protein CASVRQLNTGELFF.

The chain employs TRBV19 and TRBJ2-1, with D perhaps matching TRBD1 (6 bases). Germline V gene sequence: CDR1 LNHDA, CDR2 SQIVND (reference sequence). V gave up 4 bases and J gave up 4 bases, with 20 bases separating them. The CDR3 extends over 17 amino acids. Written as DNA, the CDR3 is TGTGCCAGTAGTACCTCCCCGACAGGCGCTCCTTACAATGAGCAGTTCTTC. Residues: CASSTSPTGAPYNEQFF.

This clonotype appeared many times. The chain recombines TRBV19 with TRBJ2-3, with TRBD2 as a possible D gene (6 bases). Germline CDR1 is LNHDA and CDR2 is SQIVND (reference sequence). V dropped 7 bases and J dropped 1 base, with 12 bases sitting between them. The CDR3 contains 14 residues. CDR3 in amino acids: CASNAGYGTDTQYF. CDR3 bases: TGTGCCAGTAATGCGGGGTATGGCACAGATACGCAGTATTTT.

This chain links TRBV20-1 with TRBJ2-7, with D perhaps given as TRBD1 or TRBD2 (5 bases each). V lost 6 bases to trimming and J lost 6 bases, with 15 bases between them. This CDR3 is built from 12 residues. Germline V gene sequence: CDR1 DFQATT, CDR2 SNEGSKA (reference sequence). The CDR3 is CSARDVRGEQYF. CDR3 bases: TGCAGTGCCAGGGACGTCCGGGGCGAGCAGTACTTC.

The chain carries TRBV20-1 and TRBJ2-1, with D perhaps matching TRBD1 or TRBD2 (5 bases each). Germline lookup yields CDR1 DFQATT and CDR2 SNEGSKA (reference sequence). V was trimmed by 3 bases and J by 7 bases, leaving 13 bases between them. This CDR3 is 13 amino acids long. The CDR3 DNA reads TGCAGTGCTAGCCGGGACGGTCGGAATGAGCAGTTCTTC. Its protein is CSASRDGRNEQFF.

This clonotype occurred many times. DNA for the CDR3: TGTGCCAGCTCACCCAAACAGGGGTGGACCTTC. It is translated as CASSPKQGWTF. The rearrangement uses TRBV18 and TRBJ1-2; TRBD1 aligns across 7 bases. Unmatched junction bases numbered 6, after V lost 3 bases and J lost 14 bases. This CDR3 is built from 11 residues. The germline gives CDR1 KGHSH, CDR2 LQKENI.

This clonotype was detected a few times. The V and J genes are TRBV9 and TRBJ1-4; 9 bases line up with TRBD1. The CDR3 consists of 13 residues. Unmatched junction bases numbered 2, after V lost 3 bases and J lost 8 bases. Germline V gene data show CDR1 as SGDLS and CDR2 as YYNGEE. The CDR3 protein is CASSGQGVEKLFF. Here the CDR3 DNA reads TGTGCCAGCAGCGGACAGGGGGTAGAAAAACTGTTTTTT.